The next 5 T cell receptor beta chains were all read from a single sample in a study of OX40 agonist ivuxolimab in advanced cancers. Assay: immunoSEQ multiplex PCR; the TCRdb copy retains only in-frame clones and omits some. Of about 110,000 clones listed, roughly 90% are singletons. The sample consisted of CD4+ or CD8+ T cells sorted from blood, taken in a trial of the OX40 agonist ivuxolimab. These receptors all stem from an adult with an advanced solid tumor such as melanoma, head and neck, liver or kidney cancer.

This chain uses TRBV4-2 with TRBJ1-3; D is undetermined. V gave up 0 bases and J gave up 3 bases, with 3 bases separating them. Germline lookup yields CDR1 LGHNA and CDR2 YNFKEQ. The CDR3 is 13 amino acids. The chain's CDR3 is CASSQEFGNTIYF. The DNA for the CDR3 is TGTGCCAGCAGCCAAGAGTTTGGAAACACCATATATTTT.

This chain connects TRBV19 to TRBJ2-1; D gene ambiguous. This CDR3 has 17 amino acids. The ends were cut back, 1 base at V and 8 bases at J, with 21 bases in the middle. Germline V gene data show CDR1 as LNHDA and CDR2 as SQIVND (reference sequence). CDR3 in amino acids: CASSIGVAYRDGDEQFF. CDR3 nucleotide sequence: TGTGCCAGTAGTATAGGGGTAGCCTATCGCGATGGGGATGAGCAGTTCTTC.

This chain joins TRBV15 and TRBJ1-1, with 8 bases lining up with TRBD1. V lost 1 base, J lost 6 bases, and 10 bases stayed unmatched. Germline V gene lookup returns CDR1 LNHNV and CDR2 YYDKDF (reference sequence). The CDR3 spans 16 residues. CDR3 sequence: CATSRGLNTGGAEAFF. The CDR3 DNA follows: TGTGCCACCAGCAGAGGCCTCAATACAGGGGGAGCTGAAGCTTTCTTT. The full variable domain, its missing parts supplied by reference TRBV15 and TRBJ1-1, is DAMVIQNPRYQVTQFGKPVTLSCSQTLNHNVMYWYQQKSSQAPKLLFHYYDKDFNNEADTPDNFQSRRPNTSFCFLDIRSPGLGDTAMYLCATSRGLNTGGAEAFFGQGTRLTVV.

The chain uses TRBV28 and TRBJ1-5; 7 bases match TRBD1. The junction had 8 bases not matched to a gene; V was cut back by 5 bases and J by 1 base. Germline V CDR1 and CDR2: MDHEN, SYDVKM. The CDR3 consists of 16 residues. In DNA form, the CDR3 reads TGTGCCAGCAGTCCGAAGACAGGGAAAAGCAATCAGCCCCAGCATTTT. It is translated as CASSPKTGKSNQPQHF.

This rearrangement joins TRBV5-1 to TRBJ2-2; possible D gene TRBD1, 6 bases. CDR1 SGHRS and CDR2 YFSETQ come from the germline V gene. The CDR3 extends over 14 amino acids. Trimming pared 1 base from V and 11 bases from J, leaving 15 bases between. The CDR3 spells CASSLRTLGGELFF. The CDR3 nucleotides are TGCGCCAGCAGCTTGCGGACCCTAGGGGGAGAGCTGTTTTTT.